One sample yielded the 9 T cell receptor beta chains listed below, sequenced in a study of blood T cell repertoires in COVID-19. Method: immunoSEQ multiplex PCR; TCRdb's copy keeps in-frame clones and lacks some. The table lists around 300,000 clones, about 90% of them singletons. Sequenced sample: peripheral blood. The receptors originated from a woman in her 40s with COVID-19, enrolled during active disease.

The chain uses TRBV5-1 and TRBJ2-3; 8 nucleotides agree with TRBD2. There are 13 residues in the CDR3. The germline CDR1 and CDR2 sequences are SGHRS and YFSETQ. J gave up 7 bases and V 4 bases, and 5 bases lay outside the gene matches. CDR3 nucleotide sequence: TGCGCCAGCAGCCCGGGAGGGGTAAATACGCAGTATTTT. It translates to CASSPGGVNTQYF.

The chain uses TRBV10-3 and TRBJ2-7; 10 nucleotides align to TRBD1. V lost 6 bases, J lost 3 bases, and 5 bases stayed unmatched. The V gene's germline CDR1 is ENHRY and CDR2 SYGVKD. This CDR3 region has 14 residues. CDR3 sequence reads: CAISMDRGGYEQYF. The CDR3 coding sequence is TGTGCCATCAGCATGGACAGGGGGGGCTACGAGCAGTACTTC.

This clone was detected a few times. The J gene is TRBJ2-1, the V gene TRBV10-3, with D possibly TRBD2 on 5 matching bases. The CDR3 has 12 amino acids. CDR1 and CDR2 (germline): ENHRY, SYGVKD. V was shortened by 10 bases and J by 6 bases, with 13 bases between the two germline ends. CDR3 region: CATQDWPNEQFF. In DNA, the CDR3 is TGTGCCACGCAGGACTGGCCCAATGAGCAGTTCTTC.

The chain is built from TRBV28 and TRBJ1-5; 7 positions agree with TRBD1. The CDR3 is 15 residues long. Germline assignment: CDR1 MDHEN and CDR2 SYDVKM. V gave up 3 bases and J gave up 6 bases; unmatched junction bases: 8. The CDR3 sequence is CASSFRQGGSQPQHF. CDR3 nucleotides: TGTGCCAGCAGTTTTCGACAGGGTGGGAGTCAGCCCCAGCATTTT.

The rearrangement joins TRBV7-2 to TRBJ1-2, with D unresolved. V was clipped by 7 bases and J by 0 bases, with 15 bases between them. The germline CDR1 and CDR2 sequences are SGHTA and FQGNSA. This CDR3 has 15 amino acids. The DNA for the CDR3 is TGTGCCAGCACACTCTACAGCTCCTCTAACTATGGCTACACCTTC. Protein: CASTLYSSSNYGYTF.

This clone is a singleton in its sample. CDR3 DNA sequence: TGCAGCGTTGAGGCCGGGTCTTACCCCTCCTACGAGCAGTACTTC. Amino acid sequence: CSVEAGSYPSYEQYF. The J gene is TRBJ2-7, the V gene TRBV29-1; D call uncertain. The CDR3 loop spans 15 amino acids. The V gene's germline CDR1 is SQVTM and CDR2 ANQGSEA. Trimming removed 3 bases from V and 0 bases from J, with 15 bases in between.

CDR3 loop: CSASIGTTEAFF. CDR3 coding DNA: TGCAGTGCTAGTATTGGGACTACTGAAGCTTTCTTT. The V call is TRBV20-1, the J call TRBJ1-1, with TRBD1 as a possible D gene (5 bases). The CDR3 runs to 12 residues. The V end lost 3 bases, the J end lost 5 bases, and 10 bases lay between the germline ends. The germline CDR1 and CDR2 sequences are DFQATT and SNEGSKA (reference sequence).

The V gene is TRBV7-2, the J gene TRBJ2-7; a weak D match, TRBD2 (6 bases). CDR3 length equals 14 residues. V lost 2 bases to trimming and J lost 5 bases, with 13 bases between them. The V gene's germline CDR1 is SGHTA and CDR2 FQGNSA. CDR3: CASSLTGARDEQYF. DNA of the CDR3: TGTGCCAGCAGCTTAACGGGAGCCCGCGACGAGCAGTACTTC. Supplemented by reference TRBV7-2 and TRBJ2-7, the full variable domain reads GAGVSQSPSNKVTEKGKDVELRCDPISGHTALYWYRQSLGQGLEFLIYFQGNSAPDKSGLPSDRFSAERTGGSVSTLTIQRTQQEDSAVYLCASSLTGARDEQYFGPGTRLTVT.

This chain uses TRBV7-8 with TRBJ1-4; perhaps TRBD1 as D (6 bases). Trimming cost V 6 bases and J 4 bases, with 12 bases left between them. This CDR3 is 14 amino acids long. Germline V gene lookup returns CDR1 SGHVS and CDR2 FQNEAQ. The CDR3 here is CASRDNRDNEKLFF. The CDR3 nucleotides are TGTGCCAGCAGAGACAACAGGGATAATGAAAAACTGTTTTTT.